These 17 T cell receptor beta chains were sequenced from one sample in a study of cytomegalovirus exposure and HLA in healthy donors. Using immunoSEQ multiplex PCR, the repertoire was profiled, and TCRdb retains in-frame clones only, with some absent. The sample yields 250,000 to 300,000 clones, 65% to 90% seen once. Sequencing input: PBMCs. Receptors originate from a woman aged 18 to 35 in good health and CMV-seronegative.

The chain employs TRBV30 and TRBJ2-1, with D hard to call. Germline-derived CDR1 and CDR2 are GTSNPN and SVGIG (reference sequence). Trimming stripped 1 base from V and 8 bases from J, with 6 bases between. This CDR3 spans 11 amino acids. CDR3 DNA sequence: TGTGCCTGGAGTGGTTCTCATGAGCAGTTCTTC. It codes for CAWSGSHEQFF. Variable domain in full (rest from reference TRBV30 and TRBJ2-1): SQTIHQWPATLVQPVGSPLSLECTVEGTSNPNLYWYRQAAGRGLQLLFYSVGIGQISSEVPQNLSASRPQDRQFILSSKKLLLSDSGFYLCAWSGSHEQFFGPGTRLTVL.

Only a few counts were recorded for this clone. The chain employs TRBV10-1 and TRBJ2-1; D is uncertain. The germline V gene has CDR1 WNHNN and CDR2 SYGVQD (reference sequence). This CDR3 is built from 13 residues. V dropped 3 bases and J dropped 7 bases, with 10 bases sitting between them. This CDR3 reads CASSDLRGNEQFF. The DNA for the CDR3 is TGCGCCAGCAGTGATTTAAGAGGTAATGAGCAGTTCTTC.

This clone was found once. The genes are TRBV30 and TRBJ2-7; D not resolved. V gave up 0 bases and J gave up 1 base, with 10 bases separating them. CDR1 is GTSNPN, CDR2 SVGIG, per germline (reference sequence). CDR3 length: 14 amino acids. The CDR3 here is CAWSVLPYSYEQYF. CDR3 bases: TGTGCCTGGAGTGTACTCCCTTATTCCTACGAGCAGTACTTC.

This sequence joins TRBV5-4 and TRBJ1-1, with 7 positions matching TRBD1. This CDR3 has 15 amino acids. The germline V gene has CDR1 SGHNT and CDR2 YYREEE (reference sequence). V gave up 4 bases and J gave up 0 bases; unmatched junction bases: 6. CDR3 nucleotides: TGTGCCAGCAGCCCTAGGACAGGCATGAACACTGAAGCTTTCTTT. Translation gives CASSPRTGMNTEAFF.

The rearrangement links TRBV19 to TRBJ1-2; D is undetermined. This CDR3 is built from 13 residues. Germline assignment: CDR1 LNHDA and CDR2 SQIVND (reference sequence). Trimming pared 4 bases from V and 13 bases from J, leaving 19 bases between. The CDR3: CASSTGLSGGSTF. The CDR3 region has the DNA TGTGCCAGTAGTACCGGCCTCTCGGGAGGGTCCACCTTC.

This chain uses TRBV27 with TRBJ1-2; 7 bases line up with TRBD1. CDR1 and CDR2 (germline): MNHEY, SMNVEV (reference sequence). Losses at the gene ends were 10 bases for V and 5 bases for J; bases not matched to a gene: 13. The CDR3 has 14 residues. The CDR3 bases are TGTGCCAACCCAACAGGGGCCGCAGGTTATGGCTACACCTTC. Residues: CANPTGAAGYGYTF.

The chain joins TRBV19 to TRBJ2-1, with D possibly being TRBD2 (6 bases). From germline, CDR1 is LNHDA and CDR2 SQIVND (reference sequence). The V end lost 3 bases, the J end lost 0 bases, and 9 bases lay between the germline ends. The CDR3 length is 15 residues. CDR3 coding DNA: TGTGCCAGTAGTATCTGGGGAGGCTCCTACAATGAGCAGTTCTTC. Translated: CASSIWGGSYNEQFF.

The rearrangement joins TRBV6-1 to TRBJ1-1; possibly TRBD1 for D (6 bases). V was pared by 4 bases and J by 1 base, with 13 bases between. Germline V gene sequence: CDR1 MNHNS, CDR2 SASEGT. There are 15 residues in the CDR3. CDR3 DNA: TGTGCCAGCAGTGCTCGACAGGCCCGGAACACTGAAGCTTTCTTT. Translating it yields CASSARQARNTEAFF.

This sequence joins TRBV29-1 and TRBJ1-1, with 10 bases identical to TRBD1. CDR1 and CDR2 (germline): SQVTM, ANQGSEA. The trim removed 5 bases at V and 4 bases at J, leaving 4 bases unmatched. This CDR3 spans 13 amino acids. In DNA form, the CDR3 reads TGCAGCGTTCTGGACAGGGGGGCCACTGAAGCTTTCTTT. This gives the protein CSVLDRGATEAFF.

This chain connects TRBV10-3 to TRBJ2-7; D remains ambiguous. The V end lost 4 bases, the J end lost 1 base, and 8 bases lay between the germline ends. This CDR3 comprises 13 residues. CDR1 ENHRY and CDR2 SYGVKD come from the germline V gene. This CDR3 is CAISASQSYEQYF. DNA for the CDR3: TGTGCCATCAGTGCTAGTCAGTCCTACGAGCAGTACTTC.

J is TRBJ2-7 and V is TRBV21-1; TRBD2, the D gene given by the table, was not confirmed from the DNA. TRBV21-1 constitutes a pseudogene. The CDR3 spans 15 residues. CDR3 in amino acids: CASSKDRGLTYEQYF. CDR3 DNA sequence: TGTGCCAGCAGCAAAGATCGGGGACTTACATACGAGCAGTACTTC.

The chain links TRBV27 to TRBJ1-2; TRBD1 agrees at 8 bases. The germline gives CDR1 MNHEY, CDR2 SMNVEV (reference sequence). V dropped 4 bases and J dropped 4; count of bases not matched to a gene: 8. The CDR3 length is 15 residues. CDR3 in DNA: TGTGCCAGCAGTTACGCGGGACAGGTTCGCTATGGCTACACCTTC. Translating gives CASSYAGQVRYGYTF.

This clone was recorded once. This chain uses TRBV6-5 with TRBJ2-7; the D gene is possibly TRBD2 (6 bases). The CDR3 has 14 residues. The germline V gene has CDR1 MNHEY and CDR2 SVGAGI. The V and J ends lost 7 bases and 1 base respectively, with 14 bases between them. DNA for the CDR3: TGTGCCAGCACCCCCCGGGACTCGTCCTACGAGCAGTACTTC. Amino acid sequence: CASTPRDSSYEQYF.

The genes are TRBV5-6 and TRBJ2-7; TRBD2 matches at 7 bases. The CDR3 is 15 amino acids. Germline loops: CDR1 SGHDT, CDR2 YYEEEE. With V trimmed by 1 base and J by 6 bases, 10 bases remained unmatched. CDR3 DNA sequence: TGTGCCAGCAGCTTGACTGGGGGAGGGACCGGCGAGCAGTACTTC. Encoded protein: CASSLTGGGTGEQYF.

The V and J genes are TRBV7-2 and TRBJ1-2; 9 nucleotides match TRBD1. This CDR3 has 15 amino acids. J lost 6 bases, V lost 0 bases, and 5 bases had no gene match. Looked up from germline, CDR1 is SGHTA and CDR2 is FQGNSA. The CDR3 bases are TGTGCCAGCAGCTTAGCGAACAGGGGGCGGAATGGCTACACCTTC. Translated, it gives CASSLANRGRNGYTF.

The rearrangement joins TRBV10-3 to TRBJ2-7, with 7 bases identical to TRBD2. V shed 4 bases, J shed 2 bases, and the junction held 8 bases outside the gene matches. The CDR3 extends over 15 amino acids. Germline CDR1 reads ENHRY; CDR2 reads SYGVKD. The CDR3 protein is CAISALAAVTYEQYF. CDR3 in DNA: TGTGCCATCAGTGCCCTAGCGGCTGTTACCTACGAGCAGTACTTC.

The rearrangement links TRBV5-1 to TRBJ1-1; D call uncertain. V shed 0 bases and J shed 1 base, with 10 bases lying between them. Germline CDR1 and CDR2: SGHRS and YFSETQ. The CDR3 spans 15 residues. CDR3 sequence: CASSLVGSGNTEAFF. CDR3 coding DNA: TGCGCCAGCAGCTTGGTTGGTAGTGGGAACACTGAAGCTTTCTTT.